In this sample, the clone carrying this T cell receptor (beta chain) turned up many times. These data come from a study of regulatory T cells in long-lasting Graves disease. TCR beta libraries were built with iRepertoire HTBI primers and Arm-PCR of CDR3 regions. TCRdb re-analysed the multiplex PCR reads in MiXCR, keeping a single row per CDR3 protein. Among fewer than 550,000 distinct CDR3 sequences listed, 20% to 25% were seen once. Time point: persistent/refractory GD, antithyroid drugs over 5 years with positive TRAb. RNA from PBMCs was the source of the TCR library. V dropped 1 base and J dropped 2 bases, with 12 bases sitting between them. The CDR3 is 16 amino acids. In germline, CDR1 is MNHNS, CDR2 SASEGT.

V gene TRBV6-1 combines with J gene TRBJ1-5; D may be TRBD1 (5 bases). The receptor's source is a female donor with Graves disease. The source material was peripheral blood mononuclear cells (PBMCs), sampled when the disease was refractory, from a patient treated with antithyroid drugs. CDR3 DNA: TGTGCCAGCAGTGAAGTAGGGGTTGTCGGCAATCAGCCCCAGCATTTT. Protein sequence: CASSEVGVVGNQPQHF.